This TCR beta chain was profiled in a study of T cell responses to AZD1222 COVID-19 vaccine. General study findings and limits: The span of vaccine-associated CD4 TCRs extended across spike, with dominance at 160-218 and 743-854. Clonal diversity may have been underestimated in mostly white British donors.

CDR1 and CDR2 (germline): MGHRA, YSYEKL. V dropped 0 bases and J dropped 5 bases, with 12 bases sitting between them. The CDR3 has 15 residues. This clone was detected only once. Its antigen is undetermined. Profiling relied on immunoSEQ multiplex PCR, and the TCRdb table lists in-frame clones only, not all of them. The sample carries 200,000 or so clones, around 86% recorded once. The receptor was isolated from an adult in good health. The chain carries TRBV4-1 and TRBJ2-3; a possible D gene is TRBD2 (7 bases). Material: peripheral blood, obtained on day 0 of MenACWY control vaccination. As DNA, the CDR3 is TGCGCCAGCAGCCAAGATCGGGGGGCGGTAGATACGCAGTATTTT. It yields the protein CASSQDRGAVDTQYF.